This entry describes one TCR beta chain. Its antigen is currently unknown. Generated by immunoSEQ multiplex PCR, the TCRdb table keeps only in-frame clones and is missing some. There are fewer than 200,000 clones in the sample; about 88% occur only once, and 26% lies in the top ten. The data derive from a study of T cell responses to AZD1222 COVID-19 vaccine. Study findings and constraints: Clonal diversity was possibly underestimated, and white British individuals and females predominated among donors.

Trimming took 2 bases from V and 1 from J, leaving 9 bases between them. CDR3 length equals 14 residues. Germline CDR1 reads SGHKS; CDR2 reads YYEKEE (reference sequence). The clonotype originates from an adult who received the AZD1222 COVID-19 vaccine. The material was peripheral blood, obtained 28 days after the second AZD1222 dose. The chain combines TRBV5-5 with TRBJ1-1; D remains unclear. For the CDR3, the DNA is TGTGCCAGCAGCTTCGACTCACAGAACACTGAAGCTTTCTTT. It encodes CASSFDSQNTEAFF.